Listed below are T cell receptor beta chains from one sample, sequenced in a study of T cell repertoires in cytomegalovirus infection. TCRdb re-derived calls from the reads in MiXCR, one entry per CDR3 protein. The data contain around 530,000 distinct CDR3 sequences, approximately 15% of them singletons. Sequenced input: CD8+ T cells from PBMCs. Receptors were obtained from a human donor in good health (CMV status not recorded). Some clones in this sample may be carry-over from other donors' samples. Each CDR3 is given without its conserved first and last residue.

J gene: TRBJ2-1
V gene: TRBV3-1
CDR3 protein: ASSQPGFHEQF

J gene: TRBJ1-4
V gene: TRBV7-9
CDR3 protein: ASSLGVSSGTNEKLF

J gene: TRBJ1-3
V gene: TRBV7-9
CDR3 protein: ASSFPGSGNTIY

J gene: TRBJ2-1
V gene: TRBV7-2
CDR3 protein: ASSSSPGLDPEDRR

J gene: TRBJ2-5
V gene: TRBV27
CDR3 protein: ASSYGAFEREGLETQY

J gene: TRBJ1-6
V gene: TRBV6-5
CDR3 protein: ASSYSAGRISPLH

J gene: TRBJ2-3
V gene: TRBV19
CDR3 protein: ASSIVRTDTQY

J gene: TRBJ1-6
V gene: TRBV19
CDR3 protein: ASSRRDGGGSPLH

J gene: TRBJ2-1
V gene: TRBV28
CDR3 protein: ASSFYITGQGYNEQF

J gene: TRBJ1-2
V gene: TRBV14
CDR3 protein: ASSPRQNLHYGYT

J gene: TRBJ2-1
V gene: TRBV10-3
CDR3 protein: AISLAGGRHEQF

J gene: TRBJ2-1
V gene: TRBV29-1
CDR3 protein: SARGGVSYNEQF

J gene: TRBJ1-1
V gene: TRBV3-1
CDR3 protein: ASSSVSMNNEAF

J gene: TRBJ1-1
V gene: TRBV5-1
CDR3 protein: ASSGQPNTEAF

J gene: TRBJ2-4
V gene: TRBV28
CDR3 protein: ASSSRQGPAKNIQY

J gene: TRBJ1-2
V gene: TRBV30
CDR3 protein: AWKPSEDYGYT

J gene: TRBJ2-3
V gene: TRBV2
CDR3 protein: AIGTENTDTQY

J gene: TRBJ2-5
V gene: TRBV7-9
CDR3 protein: ASSPPSGSRGTQY

J gene: TRBJ1-5
V gene: TRBV6-1
CDR3 protein: ASVGSFYSNQPQH

J gene: TRBJ1-6
V gene: TRBV5-4
CDR3 protein: ASNGDRGNNSPLH

J gene: TRBJ2-7
V gene: TRBV2
CDR3 protein: ATLNWAGNEQY

J gene: TRBJ2-2
V gene: TRBV7-6
CDR3 protein: AGAANGELF

J gene: TRBJ1-1
V gene: TRBV11-2
CDR3 protein: ASSSLDKNTEAF

J gene: TRBJ2-3
V gene: TRBV29-1
CDR3 protein: SGRDRESTDTQY

J gene: TRBJ2-6
V gene: TRBV7-3
CDR3 protein: ASSFSTGGSGANVLT

J gene: TRBJ2-7
V gene: TRBV29-1
CDR3 protein: SVGQGAPYEQY

J gene: TRBJ1-1
V gene: TRBV6-2/TRBV6-3
CDR3 protein: ASGLGDVAF

J gene: TRBJ2-6
V gene: TRBV19
CDR3 protein: ASSHKTVLT

J gene: TRBJ2-1
V gene: TRBV28
CDR3 protein: ASSLAPYNEQF

J gene: TRBJ1-2
V gene: TRBV6-1
CDR3 protein: ASNDSRNYGYT

J gene: TRBJ2-1
V gene: TRBV23-1
CDR3 protein: ASSHSSPSKNNEQF

J gene: TRBJ1-5
V gene: TRBV12-3/TRBV12-4
CDR3 protein: ASSFGGVQPQH

J gene: TRBJ2-1
V gene: TRBV29-1
CDR3 protein: SVEETYNEQF

J gene: TRBJ1-2
V gene: TRBV18
CDR3 protein: ASSPGGGRMVGYGYT

J gene: TRBJ2-3
V gene: TRBV2
CDR3 protein: ASSSSRWTSGGALDTQY

J gene: TRBJ2-7
V gene: TRBV19
CDR3 protein: ASNADGNSYEQY

J gene: TRBJ2-2
V gene: TRBV3-1
CDR3 protein: ASSPLSRGGNTGELF

J gene: TRBJ2-1
V gene: TRBV9
CDR3 protein: ASSVSMGRNEQF

J gene: TRBJ2-1
V gene: TRBV10-3
CDR3 protein: AISPFGETNEQF

J gene: TRBJ1-2
V gene: TRBV28
CDR3 protein: ASSRKPANYGYT

J gene: TRBJ2-1
V gene: TRBV7-6
CDR3 protein: ASSLAGGRPSYNEQF

J gene: TRBJ1-1
V gene: TRBV24-1
CDR3 protein: ATSDFRQGRPEAF

J gene: TRBJ2-7
V gene: TRBV10-3
CDR3 protein: AISHDPPVASGGSSYEQY

J gene: TRBJ2-3
V gene: TRBV20-1
CDR3 protein: SARRPGTSDDTQY

J gene: TRBJ1-2
V gene: TRBV6-5
CDR3 protein: ASSYGEVYGYT